This TCR beta chain was obtained from a study of cytomegalovirus exposure and HLA in healthy donors. The table lists this clone with a few counts. Its specificity is not known. V was clipped by 5 bases and J by 10 bases, with 12 bases between them. Germline V lookup: CDR1 SEHNR, CDR2 FQNEAQ (reference sequence). The CDR3 covers 12 residues. Study results and limitations: In vitro assays verified that a few CMV-associated chains recognized CMV antigens specifically. With later analysis, a missense DCLRE1C variant became linked to TCR beta V- and J-gene trimming.

PCR involved 60 Vbeta and 13 Jbeta primers. Generated by immunoSEQ multiplex PCR, the TCRdb table keeps only in-frame clones and is missing some. The data hold 150,000 to 200,000 clones, with approximately 81% observed a single time. Sequencing was carried out using PBMCs. The chain recombines TRBV7-9 with TRBJ2-1, with D possibly matching TRBD1 (6 bases). This clonotype was sampled from a boy aged 2 to 10 in good health and CMV-seronegative. As DNA, the CDR3 is TGTGCCAGCAGCCCCAGGACAGACGAGCAGTTCTTC. As protein: CASSPRTDEQFF.